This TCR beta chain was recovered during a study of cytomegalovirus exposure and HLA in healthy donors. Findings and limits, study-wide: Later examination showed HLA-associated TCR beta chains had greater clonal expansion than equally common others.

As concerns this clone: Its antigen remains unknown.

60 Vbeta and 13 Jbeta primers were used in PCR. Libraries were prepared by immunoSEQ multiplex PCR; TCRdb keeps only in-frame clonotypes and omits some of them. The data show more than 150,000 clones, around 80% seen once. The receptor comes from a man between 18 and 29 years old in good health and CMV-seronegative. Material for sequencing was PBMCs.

The CDR3 region has the DNA TGTGCCTCTTGTATCCGAAGAGATTCACCCCTCCACTTT. Translating gives CASCIRRDSPLHF. The gene calls are TRBV30 and TRBJ1-6; D not resolved. Trimming removed 7 bases at V and 8 bases at J, with 15 bases between. There are 13 residues in the CDR3. Germline CDR1 and CDR2: GTSNPN and SVGIG (reference sequence). The whole variable domain, remainder taken from reference TRBV30 and TRBJ1-6, is SQTIHQWPATLVQPVGSPLSLECTVEGTSNPNLYWYRQAAGRGLQLLFYSVGIGQISSEVPQNLSASRPQDRQFILSSKKLLLSDSGFYLCASCIRRDSPLHFGNGTRLTVT.